This TCR beta chain emerged from a study of CD8 T cells in Susac syndrome. Study-wide results and limits: An acknowledgment was made by the study that its TCR sequencing and HLA analysis involved relatively few individuals.

Controls were age- and sex-matched healthy donors. Germline V lookup: CDR1 SNHLY, CDR2 FYNNEI. Trimming took 3 bases from V and 5 from J, leaving 7 bases between them. This CDR3 spans 12 amino acids. Random-hexamer reverse transcription was applied to roughly 0.5 to 1 ug RNA. TCRdb analysed the immunoSEQ multiplex PCR reads with MiXCR anew, one entry per CDR3 protein. The data hold around 170,000 distinct CDR3 sequences, with roughly 94% observed a single time. Points on this clonotype: Antigen: not known.

The sequence came from a human donor in good health. The chain uses TRBV2 and TRBJ2-5; D unresolved. The sample taken for sequencing was CD4+ T cells from PBMCs. CDR3 sequence reads: CASSDRRETQYF. The CDR3 DNA sequence: TGTGCCAGCAGTGACAGACGGGAGACCCAGTACTTC.